This T cell receptor beta chain stems from a study of T-cell memory formation after mild COVID-19. Study results and caveats: Day 37-peaking second-wave clones had unconfirmed SARS-CoV-2 specificity.

Worth noting for this clonotype: Its target is not known.

The CDR3 has 12 residues. V lost 6 bases to trimming and J lost 8 bases, with 13 bases between them. The germline gives CDR1 MNHEY, CDR2 SVGAGI. In TCRdb, the 5' RACE reads were re-called with MiXCR into one record per CDR3 protein. The sample carries some 160,000 distinct CDR3 sequences, 10% to 15% recorded once. Sequencing was carried out using PBMCs or a T cell subset sorted from them (not recorded which). The chain combines TRBV6-5 with TRBJ1-1, with unresolved D. This TCR came from a man younger than 30 who had mild COVID-19 (a few samples of this study predate the infection). Cell type and time point are not known. CDR3: CASRVPLGEAFF. The DNA of the CDR3 is TGTGCCAGCAGGGTTCCCCTAGGGGAAGCTTTCTTT.